This T cell receptor (beta chain) appears in the sequencing data of a study of blood T cell repertoires in COVID-19. On the study more broadly: Acute and convalescent COVID-19 specimens originated in the United States, Italy and Spain. Sample material is recorded as cDNA or gDNA derived from T cells, B-cell-depleted T cells, or PBMCs.

The V gene lost 1 base and the J gene lost 6 bases, with 13 bases spanning the gap. Per the germline V gene, CDR1 is SNHLY and CDR2 is FYNNEI. The CDR3 is made up of 16 amino acids. Method: immunoSEQ multiplex PCR; TCRdb's copy keeps in-frame clones and lacks some. The table lists around 340,000 clones, roughly nine tenths of them singletons. The Seattle patients joined while their infection was active and were tracked longitudinally afterward. The clonotype originates from a woman aged 60-75 years with COVID-19, enrolled during active disease. This sequence joins TRBV2 and TRBJ1-6, with a possible D match to TRBD1 (5 bases). Sequenced input: peripheral blood. The CDR3 DNA is TGTGCCAGCAGTGAAGTAGGGGACTGGGTTAATTCACCCCTCCACTTT. Translating gives CASSEVGDWVNSPLHF.